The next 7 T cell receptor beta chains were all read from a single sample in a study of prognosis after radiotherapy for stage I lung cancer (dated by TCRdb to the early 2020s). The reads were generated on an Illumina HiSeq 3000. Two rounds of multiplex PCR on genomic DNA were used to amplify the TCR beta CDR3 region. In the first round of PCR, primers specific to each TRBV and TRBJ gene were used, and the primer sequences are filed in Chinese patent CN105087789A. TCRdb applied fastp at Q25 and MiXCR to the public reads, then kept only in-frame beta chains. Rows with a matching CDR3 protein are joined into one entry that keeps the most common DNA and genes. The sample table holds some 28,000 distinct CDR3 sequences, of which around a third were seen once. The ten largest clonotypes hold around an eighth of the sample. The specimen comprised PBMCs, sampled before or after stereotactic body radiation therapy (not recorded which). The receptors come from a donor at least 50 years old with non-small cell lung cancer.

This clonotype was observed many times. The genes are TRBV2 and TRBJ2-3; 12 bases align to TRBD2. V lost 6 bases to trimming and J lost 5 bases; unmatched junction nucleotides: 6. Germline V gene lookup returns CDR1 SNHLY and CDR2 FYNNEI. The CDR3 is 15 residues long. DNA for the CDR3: TGTGCCAGCAGCCCCACTAGCGGGAGGATAGATACGCAGTATTTT. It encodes CASSPTSGRIDTQYF.

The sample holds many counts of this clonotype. The CDR3 is CASSPAYEQYF. The CDR3, as DNA: TGTGCCAGCAGCCCGGCCTACGAGCAGTACTTC. The J gene is TRBJ2-7, the V gene TRBV2; D gene ambiguous. Germline CDR1 is SNHLY and CDR2 is FYNNEI. The V and J ends lost 6 bases and 2 bases respectively, with 5 bases between them. This CDR3 contains 11 residues.

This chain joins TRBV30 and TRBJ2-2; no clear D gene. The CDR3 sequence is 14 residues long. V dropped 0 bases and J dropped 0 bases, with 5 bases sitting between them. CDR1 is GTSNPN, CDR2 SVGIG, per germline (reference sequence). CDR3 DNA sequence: TGTGCCTGGAGTGTAAGCCCGAACACCGGGGAGCTGTTTTTT. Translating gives CAWSVSPNTGELFF.

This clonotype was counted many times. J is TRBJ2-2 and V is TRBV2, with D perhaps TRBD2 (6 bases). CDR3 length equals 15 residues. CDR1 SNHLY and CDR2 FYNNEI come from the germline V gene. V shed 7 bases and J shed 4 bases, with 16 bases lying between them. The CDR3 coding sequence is TGTGCCAGCATCCGGGGGACCGCGGCCACCGGGGAGCTGTTTTTT. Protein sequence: CASIRGTAATGELFF.

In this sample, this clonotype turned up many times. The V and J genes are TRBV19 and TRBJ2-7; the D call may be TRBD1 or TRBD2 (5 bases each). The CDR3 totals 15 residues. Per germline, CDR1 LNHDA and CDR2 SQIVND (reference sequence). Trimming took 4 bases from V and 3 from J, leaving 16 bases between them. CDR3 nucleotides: TGTGCCAGTAGTACCTCCTTGGGACGGAACTACGAGCAGTACTTC. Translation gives CASSTSLGRNYEQYF.

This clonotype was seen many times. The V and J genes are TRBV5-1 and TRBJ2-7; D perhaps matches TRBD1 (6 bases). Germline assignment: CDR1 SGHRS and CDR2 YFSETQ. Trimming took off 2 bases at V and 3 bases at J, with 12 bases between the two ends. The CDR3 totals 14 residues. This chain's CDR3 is CASSFTGLNYEQYF. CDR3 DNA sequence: TGCGCCAGCAGCTTTACAGGGTTAAACTACGAGCAGTACTTC.

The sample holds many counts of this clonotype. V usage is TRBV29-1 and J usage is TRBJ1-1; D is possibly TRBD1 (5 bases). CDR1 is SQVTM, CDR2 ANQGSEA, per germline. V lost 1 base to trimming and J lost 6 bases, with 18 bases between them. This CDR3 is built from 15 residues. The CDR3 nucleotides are TGCAGCGTTGAAGTCAAGTTGGGGCAGTTCGCTGAAGCTTTCTTT. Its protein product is CSVEVKLGQFAEAFF.